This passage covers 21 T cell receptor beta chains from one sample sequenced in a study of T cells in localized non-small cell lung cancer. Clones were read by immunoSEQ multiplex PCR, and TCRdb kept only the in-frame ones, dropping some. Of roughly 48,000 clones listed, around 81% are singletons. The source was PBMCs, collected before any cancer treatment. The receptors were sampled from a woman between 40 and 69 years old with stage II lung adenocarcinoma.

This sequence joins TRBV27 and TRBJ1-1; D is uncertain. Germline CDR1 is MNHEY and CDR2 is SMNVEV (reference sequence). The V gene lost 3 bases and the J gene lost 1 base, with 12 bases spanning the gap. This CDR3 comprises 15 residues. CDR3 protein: CASSFISGRNTEAFF. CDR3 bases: TGTGCCAGCAGTTTCATTTCTGGGAGGAACACTGAAGCTTTCTTT.

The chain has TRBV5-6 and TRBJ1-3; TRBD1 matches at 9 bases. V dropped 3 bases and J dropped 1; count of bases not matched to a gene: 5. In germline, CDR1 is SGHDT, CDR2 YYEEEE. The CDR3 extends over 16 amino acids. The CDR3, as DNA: TGTGCCAGCAGCTGGGGACAGGGAAGTTCTGGAAACACCATATATTTT. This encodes CASSWGQGSSGNTIYF.

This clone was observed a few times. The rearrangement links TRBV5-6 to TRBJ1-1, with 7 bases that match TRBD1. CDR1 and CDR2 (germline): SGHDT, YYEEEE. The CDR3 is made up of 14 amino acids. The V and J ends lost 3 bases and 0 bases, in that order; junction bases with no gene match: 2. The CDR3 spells CASSSGQVNTEAFF. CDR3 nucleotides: TGTGCCAGCAGCTCCGGACAGGTGAACACTGAAGCTTTCTTT.

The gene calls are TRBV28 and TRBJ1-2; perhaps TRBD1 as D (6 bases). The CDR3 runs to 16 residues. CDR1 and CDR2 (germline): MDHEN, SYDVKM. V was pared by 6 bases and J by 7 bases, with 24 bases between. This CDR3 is CASSSIGTPRNGGYTF. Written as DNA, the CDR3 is TGTGCCAGCAGCTCGATAGGGACACCCCGGAACGGTGGCTACACCTTC.

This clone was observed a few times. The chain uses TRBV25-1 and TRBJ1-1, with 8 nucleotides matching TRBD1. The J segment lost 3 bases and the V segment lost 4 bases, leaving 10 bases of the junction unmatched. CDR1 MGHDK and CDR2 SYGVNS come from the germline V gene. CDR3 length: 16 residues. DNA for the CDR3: TGTGCCAGCAGTGTAGGACAGGGATTGGCGGACACTGAAGCTTTCTTT. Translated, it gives CASSVGQGLADTEAFF.

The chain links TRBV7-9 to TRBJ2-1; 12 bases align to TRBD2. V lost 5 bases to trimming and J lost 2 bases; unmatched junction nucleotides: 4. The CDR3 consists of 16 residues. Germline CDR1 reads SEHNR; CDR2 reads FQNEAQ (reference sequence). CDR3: CASSGRTSGAYNEQFF. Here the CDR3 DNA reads TGTGCCAGCAGCGGACGGACTAGCGGGGCCTACAATGAGCAGTTCTTC.

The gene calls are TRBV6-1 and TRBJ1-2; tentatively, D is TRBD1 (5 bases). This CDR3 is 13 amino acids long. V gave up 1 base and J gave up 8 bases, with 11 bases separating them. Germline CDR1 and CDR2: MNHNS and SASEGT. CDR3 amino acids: CASSEEFGDGYTF. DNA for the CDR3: TGTGCCAGCAGTGAAGAGTTTGGGGACGGCTACACCTTC.

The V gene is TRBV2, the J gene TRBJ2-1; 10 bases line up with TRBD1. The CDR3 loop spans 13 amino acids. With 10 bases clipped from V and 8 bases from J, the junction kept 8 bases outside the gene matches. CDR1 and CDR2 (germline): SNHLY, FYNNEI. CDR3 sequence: CATTGQGVDEQFF. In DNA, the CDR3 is TGTGCCACTACCGGACAGGGGGTAGATGAGCAGTTCTTC.

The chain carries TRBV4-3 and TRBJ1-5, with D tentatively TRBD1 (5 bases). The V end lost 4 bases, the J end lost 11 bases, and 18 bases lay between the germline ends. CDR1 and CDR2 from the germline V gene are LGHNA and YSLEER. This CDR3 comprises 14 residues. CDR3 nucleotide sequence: TGCGCCAGCAGCCTAACCGGGGCCGACTCAGCCCAGCATTTT. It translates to CASSLTGADSAQHF.

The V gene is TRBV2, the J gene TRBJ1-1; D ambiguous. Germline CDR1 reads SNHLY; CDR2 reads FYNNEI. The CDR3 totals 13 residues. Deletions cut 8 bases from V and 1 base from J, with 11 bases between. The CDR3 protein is CASSRAENTEAFF. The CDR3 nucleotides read TGTGCCAGCTCACGGGCGGAGAACACTGAAGCTTTCTTT.

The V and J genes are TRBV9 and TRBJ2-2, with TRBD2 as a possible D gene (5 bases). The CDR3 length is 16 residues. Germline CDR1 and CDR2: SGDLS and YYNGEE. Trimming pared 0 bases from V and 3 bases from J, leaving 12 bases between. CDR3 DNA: TGTGCCAGCAGCGTAGCAGGTAGCGCCTACACCGGGGAGCTGTTTTTT. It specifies CASSVAGSAYTGELFF.

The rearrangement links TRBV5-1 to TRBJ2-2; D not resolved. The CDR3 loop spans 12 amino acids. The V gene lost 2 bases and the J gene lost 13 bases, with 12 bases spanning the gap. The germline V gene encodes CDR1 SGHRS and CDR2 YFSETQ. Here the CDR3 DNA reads TGCGCCAGCAGCTTTGGCGGCCCGGGGCTGTTTTTT. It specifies CASSFGGPGLFF. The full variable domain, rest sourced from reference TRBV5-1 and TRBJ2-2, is KAGVTQTPRYLIKTRGQQVTLSCSPISGHRSVSWYQQTPGQGLQFLFEYFSETQRNKGNFPGRFSGRQFSNSRSEMNVSTLELGDSALYLCASSFGGPGLFFGEGSRLTVL.

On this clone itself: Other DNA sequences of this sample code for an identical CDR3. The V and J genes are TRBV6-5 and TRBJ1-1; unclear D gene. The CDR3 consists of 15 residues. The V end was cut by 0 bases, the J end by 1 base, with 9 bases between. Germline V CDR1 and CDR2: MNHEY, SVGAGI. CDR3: CASSYSPPGNTEAFF. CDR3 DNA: TGTGCCAGCAGTTACTCCCCCCCAGGGAACACTGAAGCTTTCTTT.

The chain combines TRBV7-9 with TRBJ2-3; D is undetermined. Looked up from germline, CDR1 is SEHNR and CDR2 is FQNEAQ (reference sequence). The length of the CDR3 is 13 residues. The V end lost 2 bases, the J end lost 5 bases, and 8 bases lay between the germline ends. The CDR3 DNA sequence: TGTGCCAGCAGCTTATACTTGCGAGATACGCAGTATTTT. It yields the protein CASSLYLRDTQYF.

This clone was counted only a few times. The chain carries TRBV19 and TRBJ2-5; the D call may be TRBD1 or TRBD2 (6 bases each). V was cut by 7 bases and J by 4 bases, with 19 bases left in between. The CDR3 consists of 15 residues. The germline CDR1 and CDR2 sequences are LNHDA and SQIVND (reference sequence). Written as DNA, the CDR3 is TGTGCCAGTAAACGGGGGCAGCTTTTGGTAGAGACCCAGTACTTC. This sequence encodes CASKRGQLLVETQYF.

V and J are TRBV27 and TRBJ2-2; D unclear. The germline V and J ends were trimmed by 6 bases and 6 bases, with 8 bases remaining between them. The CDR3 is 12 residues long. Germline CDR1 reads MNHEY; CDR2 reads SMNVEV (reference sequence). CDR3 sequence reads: CASSQLPGELFF. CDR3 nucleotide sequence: TGTGCCAGCAGCCAGTTACCCGGGGAGCTGTTTTTT.

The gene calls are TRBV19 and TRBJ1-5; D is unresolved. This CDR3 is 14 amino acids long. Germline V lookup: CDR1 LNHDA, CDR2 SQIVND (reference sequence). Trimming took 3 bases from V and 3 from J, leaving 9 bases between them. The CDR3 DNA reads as TGTGCCAGTAGTATCGGCGCATCCAATCAGCCCCAGCATTTT. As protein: CASSIGASNQPQHF.

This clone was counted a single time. CDR3 DNA sequence: TGTGCCAGTAGTATTTTGGGGGGTCTCACTGAAGCTTTCTTT. Translation gives CASSILGGLTEAFF. V is TRBV19 and J is TRBJ1-1; perhaps TRBD1 as D (5 bases). Trimming took 3 bases from V and 4 from J, leaving 12 bases between them. CDR1 and CDR2 from the germline V gene are LNHDA and SQIVND (reference sequence). The CDR3 has 14 residues.

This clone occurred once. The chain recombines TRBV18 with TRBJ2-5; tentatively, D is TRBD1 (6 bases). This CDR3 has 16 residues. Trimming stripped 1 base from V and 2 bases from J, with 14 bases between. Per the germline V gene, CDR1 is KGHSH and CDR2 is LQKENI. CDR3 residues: CASSPLPGQSQETQYF. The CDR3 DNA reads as TGTGCCAGCTCACCACTCCCCGGACAGTCGCAAGAGACCCAGTACTTC.

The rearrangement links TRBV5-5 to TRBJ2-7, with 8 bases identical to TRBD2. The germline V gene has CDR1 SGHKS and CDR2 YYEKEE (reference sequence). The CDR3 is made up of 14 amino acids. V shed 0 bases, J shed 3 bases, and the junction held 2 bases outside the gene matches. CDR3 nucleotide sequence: TGTGCCAGCAGCTTGGCGGGGGGGCACTACGAGCAGTACTTC. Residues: CASSLAGGHYEQYF. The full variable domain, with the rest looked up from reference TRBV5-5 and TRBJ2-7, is DAGVTQSPTHLIKTRGQQVTLRCSPISGHKSVSWYQQVLGQGPQFIFQYYEKEERGRGNFPDRFSARQFPNYSSELNVNALLLGDSALYLCASSLAGGHYEQYFGPGTRLTVT.

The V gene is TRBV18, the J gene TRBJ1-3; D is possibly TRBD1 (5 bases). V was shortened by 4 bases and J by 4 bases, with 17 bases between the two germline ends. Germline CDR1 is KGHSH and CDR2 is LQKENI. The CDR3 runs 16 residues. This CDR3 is CASSRTGPPSGNTIYF. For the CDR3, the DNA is TGTGCCAGCTCACGGACGGGACCTCCCTCAGGAAACACCATATATTTT.